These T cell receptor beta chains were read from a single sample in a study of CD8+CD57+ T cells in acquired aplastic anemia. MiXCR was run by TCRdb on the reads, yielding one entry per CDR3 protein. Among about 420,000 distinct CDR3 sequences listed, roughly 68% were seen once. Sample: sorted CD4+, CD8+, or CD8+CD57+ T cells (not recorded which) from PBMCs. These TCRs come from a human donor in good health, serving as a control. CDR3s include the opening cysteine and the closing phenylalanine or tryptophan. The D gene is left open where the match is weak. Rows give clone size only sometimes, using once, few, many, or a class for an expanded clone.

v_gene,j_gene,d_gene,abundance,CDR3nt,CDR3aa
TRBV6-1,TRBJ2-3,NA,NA,TGTGCCAGTACACTAGGGCCGGATACGCAGTATTTT,CASTLGPDTQYF
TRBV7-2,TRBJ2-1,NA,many,TGTGCCAGCAGACCGAGGGAGGAGCAGTTCTTC,CASRPREEQFF
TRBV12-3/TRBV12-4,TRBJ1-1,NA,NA,TGTGCCAGCAGATCGGGACGGCGAAATGAAGCTTTCTTT,CASRSGRRNEAFF
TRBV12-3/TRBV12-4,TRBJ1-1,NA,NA,TGTGCCAGCAGCTACCCCGGTGGCGTGAACACTGAAGCTTTCTTT,CASSYPGGVNTEAFF
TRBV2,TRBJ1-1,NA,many,TGTGCCAGCAGTGACCTTGCGGCTGATACTGAAGCTTTCTTT,CASSDLAADTEAFF
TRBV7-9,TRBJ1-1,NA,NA,TGTGCCAGCAGCTTACGCCGCGGGGCCGGTGAAGCTTTCTTT,CASSLRRGAGEAFF
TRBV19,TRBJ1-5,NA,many,TGTGCCAGTCGACAGAGCAATCAGCCCCAGCATTTT,CASRQSNQPQHF
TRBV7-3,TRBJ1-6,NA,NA,TGTGCCAGCAGCTTAGGGGATGGAGGGGCGAGCATTTCACCCCTCCACTTT,CASSLGDGGASISPLHF
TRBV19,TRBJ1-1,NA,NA,TGTGCCAGTAGTCTGGCGGGGGGGAACGCTGAAGCTTTCTTT,CASSLAGGNAEAFF
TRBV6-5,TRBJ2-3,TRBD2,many,TGTGCCAGCAGCTCGCCGGGACTAGCGGATACGCAGTATTTT,CASSSPGLADTQYF
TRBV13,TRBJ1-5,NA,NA,TGTGCCACCAGCTTATCTCGGGGGGTTCGTCAGCCCCAGCATTTT,CATSLSRGVRQPQHF
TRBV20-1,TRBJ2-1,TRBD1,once,TGCAGTGCTAGTTTCTCGACAGGGCATATCTTC,CSASFSTGHIF
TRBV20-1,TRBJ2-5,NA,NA,TGCAGTGCGACCAGGGGGGCCAAATCCCGAGAGACCCAGTACTTC,CSATRGAKSRETQYF
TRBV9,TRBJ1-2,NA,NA,TGTGCCAGCAGAGTAAGCATACTTAACTATGGCTACACCTTC,CASRVSILNYGYTF
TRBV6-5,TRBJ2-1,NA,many,TGTGCCAGCAGTTACCCCCAGGGCCGCGGCGTCAATGAGCAGTTCTTC,CASSYPQGRGVNEQFF
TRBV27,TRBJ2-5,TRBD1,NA,TGTGCCAGCAGTTTGGGACAGAGACGCCAAGAGACCCAGTACTTC,CASSLGQRRQETQYF
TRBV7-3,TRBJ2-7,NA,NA,TGTGCCAGCAGTTTGAGGACACGGAGTAGGCCCCAGCAGTACTTC,CASSLRTRSRPQQYF
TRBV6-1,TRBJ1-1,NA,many,TGTGCCGCCGAGAGCCTCACTGAAGCTTTCTTT,CAAESLTEAFF
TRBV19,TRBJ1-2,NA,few,TGTGCCAGTTCCTCCACGGGGGCAACCGGCTACACCTTC,CASSSTGATGYTF